The 12 T cell receptor beta chains below were found in one sample sequenced in a study of T-cell memory formation after mild COVID-19. From the 5' RACE reads, TCRdb called clonotypes with MiXCR, one entry per CDR3 protein. The sample gives 200,000 to 300,000 distinct CDR3 sequences, 8.5% to 9.5% of which show up once; approximately 20% is in the top ten. The sample was PBMCs or a T cell subset sorted from them (not recorded which). The receptors originated from a man younger than 35 who had mild COVID-19 (a few samples of this study predate the infection). Cell type and time point are not known.

The chain joins TRBV7-9 to TRBJ1-1; D is uncertain. Germline CDR1 reads SEHNR; CDR2 reads FQNEAQ (reference sequence). There are 13 residues in the CDR3. The V end was cut by 5 bases, the J end by 0 bases, with 7 bases between. The CDR3 spells CASSETLNTEAFF. The CDR3 DNA follows: TGTGCCAGCAGCGAAACCCTGAACACTGAAGCTTTCTTT.

This clonotype showed up just a few times. V is TRBV27 and J is TRBJ1-5; 8 bases are shared with TRBD1. This CDR3 spans 15 amino acids. CDR1 is MNHEY, CDR2 SMNVEV, per germline (reference sequence). Trimming cost V 4 bases and J 4 bases; bases outside gene matches: 6. CDR3 sequence reads: CASSYTGGLNQPQHF. CDR3 bases: TGTGCCAGCAGTTATACAGGGGGACTGAATCAGCCCCAGCATTTT.

Ten or more counts support this clonotype. The genes are TRBV2 and TRBJ1-3; a weak D match, TRBD1 (6 bases). The CDR3 totals 13 residues. In germline, CDR1 is SNHLY, CDR2 FYNNEI. The germline V and J ends were trimmed by 7 bases and 3 bases, with 10 bases remaining between them. CDR3 sequence reads: CASKGVYGNTIYF. In nucleotides, the CDR3 is TGTGCCAGCAAGGGGGTTTATGGAAACACCATATATTTT.

In this sample, this clonotype turned up many times. This rearrangement joins TRBV3-1 to TRBJ2-2; D unresolved. The germline V and J ends were trimmed by 2 bases and 3 bases, with 1 base remaining between them. Germline V gene data show CDR1 as LGHDT and CDR2 as YNNKEL (reference sequence). The CDR3 is 12 amino acids. The CDR3 DNA reads as TGTGCCAGCAGCCAACACACCGGGGAGCTGTTTTTT. It is translated as CASSQHTGELFF.

The chain carries TRBV7-2 and TRBJ2-7; TRBD2 is a possible D gene (5 bases). CDR1 SGHTA and CDR2 FQGNSA come from the germline V gene. This CDR3 is 13 amino acids long. Trimming removed 8 bases from V and 9 bases from J, with 20 bases in between. The CDR3 DNA sequence: TGTGCCAGCCTACGAACGGAGGAAAAGCCGCAGTACGTC. It codes for CASLRTEEKPQYV.

The CDR3 loop reads CASSQEGPSRAFF. Written as DNA, the CDR3 is TGTGCCAGCAGCCAAGAGGGACCCAGTCGGGCTTTCTTT. V is TRBV4-2 and J is TRBJ1-1, with D perhaps TRBD1 (5 bases). Germline V gene data show CDR1 as LGHNA and CDR2 as YNFKEQ. CDR3 length equals 13 residues. Trimming stripped 0 bases from V and 11 bases from J, with 13 bases between.

The V and J genes are TRBV6-5 and TRBJ1-2; D ambiguous. Trimming pared 5 bases from V and 4 bases from J, leaving 17 bases between. The CDR3 loop spans 15 amino acids. The germline V gene has CDR1 MNHEY and CDR2 SVGAGI. As DNA, the CDR3 is TGTGCCAGCAGTCACCCGAGTAAGGGATTCTATGGCTACACCTTC. It codes for CASSHPSKGFYGYTF.

This clonotype was detected a few times. The gene calls are TRBV5-4 and TRBJ2-7, with D possibly matching TRBD1 (5 bases). This CDR3 has 12 residues. Germline CDR1 and CDR2: SGHNT and YYREEE (reference sequence). Trimming removed 4 bases from V and 6 bases from J, with 11 bases in between. DNA of the CDR3: TGTGCCAGCAGCGGGGTGGGGCCCGAGCAGTACGTC. As protein: CASSGVGPEQYV.

The chain couples TRBV5-1 to TRBJ1-1, with 10 bases lining up with TRBD1. Germline CDR1 reads SGHRS; CDR2 reads YFSETQ. V lost 4 bases, J lost 0 bases, and 12 bases stayed unmatched. This CDR3 has 18 residues. The CDR3 region is CASSRNPGQGPLNTEAFF. The DNA for the CDR3 is TGCGCCAGCAGCAGAAACCCGGGACAGGGGCCGCTGAACACTGAAGCTTTCTTT.

The chain is built from TRBV21-1 and TRBJ2-5. TRBV21-1 is reported as a pseudogene. This CDR3 is 15 amino acids long. CDR3 region: CASSKFHCLQETQYF. Written as DNA, the CDR3 is TGTGCCAGCAGCAAATTTCACTGCCTCCAAGAGACCCAGTACTTC.

In this sample, this clonotype turned up a few times. The rearrangement links TRBV6-2 or TRBV6-3 to TRBJ1-6, with 7 nucleotides matching TRBD1. The length of the CDR3 is 14 residues. V gave up 7 bases and J gave up 7 bases; unmatched junction bases: 7. CDR1 MNHEY and CDR2 SVGEGT come from the germline V gene. The CDR3 protein is CASTRGQRNSPLHF. The CDR3 DNA is TGTGCCAGCACCCGGGGACAGCGAAATTCACCCCTCCACTTT.

This clonotype was detected only a few times. In DNA, the CDR3 is TGTGCCAGCAGCGTACAGCGGGGATACACCGGGGAGCTGTTTTTT. Translating gives CASSVQRGYTGELFF. The V and J genes are TRBV7-2 and TRBJ2-2, with 7 bases matching TRBD2. The CDR3 runs 15 residues. V lost 5 bases, J lost 3 bases, and 6 bases stayed unmatched. Germline assignment: CDR1 SGHTA and CDR2 FQGNSA.